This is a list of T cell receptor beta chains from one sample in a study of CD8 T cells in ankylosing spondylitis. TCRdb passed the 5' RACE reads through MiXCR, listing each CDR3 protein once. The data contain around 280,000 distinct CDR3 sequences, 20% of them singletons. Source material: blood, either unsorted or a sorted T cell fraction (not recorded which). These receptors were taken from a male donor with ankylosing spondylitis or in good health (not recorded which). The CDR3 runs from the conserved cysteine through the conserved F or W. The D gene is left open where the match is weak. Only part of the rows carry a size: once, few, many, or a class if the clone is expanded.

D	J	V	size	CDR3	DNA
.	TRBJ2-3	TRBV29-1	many	CSAEKGDTQYF	TGCAGCGCCGAAAAGGGGGATACGCAGTATTTT
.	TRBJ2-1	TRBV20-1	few	CSARRGPKMNEQFF	TGCAGTGCTAGAAGAGGGCCCAAGATGAATGAGCAGTTCTTC
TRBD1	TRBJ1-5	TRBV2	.	CASRTPGGGQPQHF	TGTGCCAGCAGGACCCCAGGGGGAGGTCAGCCCCAGCATTTT
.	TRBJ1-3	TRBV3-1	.	CASSQFLSGTTPGNTIYF	TGTGCCAGCAGCCAATTTTTGTCCGGGACAACTCCCGGAAACACCATATATTTT
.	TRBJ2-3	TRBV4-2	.	CASSRNPSLDSTDTQYF	TGTGCCAGCAGCCGTAATCCCAGCCTTGATAGCACAGATACGCAGTATTTT
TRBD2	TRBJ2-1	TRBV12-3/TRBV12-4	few	CASSRGGGASEQFF	TGTGCCAGCAGTAGGGGCGGGGGGGCGAGTGAGCAGTTCTTC
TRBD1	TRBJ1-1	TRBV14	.	CASSPLQTGDEAFF	TGTGCCAGCAGCCCTCTACAGACAGGGGATGAAGCTTTCTTT
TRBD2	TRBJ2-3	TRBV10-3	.	CAISEPRLAGGGADTQYF	TGTGCCATCAGTGAGCCCAGACTAGCGGGGGGAGGGGCAGATACGCAGTATTTT
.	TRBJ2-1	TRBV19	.	CASTRTGYNEQFF	TGTGCCAGTACTCGAACAGGATACAATGAGCAGTTCTTC
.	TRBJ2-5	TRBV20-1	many	CSAREIETQYF	TGCAGTGCTAGAGAAATTGAGACCCAGTACTTC
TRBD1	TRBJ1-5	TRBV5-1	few	CASSATGVGNQPQHF	TGCGCCAGCAGCGCGACAGGGGTGGGCAATCAGCCCCAGCATTTT
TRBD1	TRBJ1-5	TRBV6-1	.	CASSPRQGRFNQPQHF	TGTGCCAGCAGTCCAAGACAGGGAAGGTTCAATCAGCCCCAGCATTTT
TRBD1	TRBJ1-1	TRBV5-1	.	CASSLAQGPSAEAFF	TGCGCCAGCAGCTTGGCACAGGGGCCTTCGGCTGAAGCTTTCTTT
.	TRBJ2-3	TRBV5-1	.	CASSLDGGGRTDTQYF	TGCGCCAGCAGCTTGGATGGGGGAGGTAGGACAGATACGCAGTATTTT
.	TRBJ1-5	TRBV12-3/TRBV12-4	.	CASSYQSSNQPQHF	TGTGCCAGCAGTTACCAGAGTAGCAATCAGCCCCAGCATTTT
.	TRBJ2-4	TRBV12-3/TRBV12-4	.	CASSPKGTVAKNIQYF	TGTGCCAGCAGTCCGAAAGGGACGGTAGCCAAAAACATTCAGTACTTC
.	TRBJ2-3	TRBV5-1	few	CASSFGSDTQYF	TGCGCCAGCAGCTTCGGGAGCGATACGCAGTATTTT
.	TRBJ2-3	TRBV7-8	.	CASSLGDVPRKADTQYF	TGTGCCAGCAGCTTAGGGGACGTCCCTAGAAAAGCAGATACGCAGTATTTT
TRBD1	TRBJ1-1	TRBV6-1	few	CASRPGQGNMNTEAFF	TGTGCCAGCAGACCCGGACAGGGAAATATGAACACTGAAGCTTTCTTT
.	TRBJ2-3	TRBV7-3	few	CASSYVSGVSTDTQYF	TGTGCCAGCAGCTACGTAAGCGGAGTCAGCACAGATACGCAGTATTTT
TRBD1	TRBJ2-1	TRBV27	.	CATRGQGKTNEQFF	TGTGCCACCCGGGGACAGGGAAAAACCAATGAGCAGTTCTTC
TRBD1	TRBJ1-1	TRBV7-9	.	CASSLRTGGGTTEAFF	TGTGCCAGCAGCTTAAGGACAGGGGGCGGGACCACTGAAGCTTTCTTT
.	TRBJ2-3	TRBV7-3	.	CASSPGRNTDTQYF	TGTGCCAGCAGCCCGGGGCGCAATACAGATACGCAGTATTTT
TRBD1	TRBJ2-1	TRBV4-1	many	CASSQAGTEYNEQFF	TGCGCCAGCAGCCAAGCCGGGACAGAATACAATGAGCAGTTCTTC
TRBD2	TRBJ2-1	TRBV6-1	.	CASRRLAVNNEQFF	TGTGCCAGCAGGAGACTAGCGGTGAACAATGAGCAGTTCTTC
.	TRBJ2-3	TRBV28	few	CASSLGAGSSTDTQYF	TGTGCCAGCAGTTTAGGGGCCGGGTCTAGCACAGATACGCAGTATTTT
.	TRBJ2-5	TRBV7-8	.	CASSFRGIQETQYF	TGTGCCAGCAGCTTTCGAGGCATACAAGAGACCCAGTACTTC
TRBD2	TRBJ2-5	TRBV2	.	CASSVPSGGRFGETQYF	TGTGCCAGCAGTGTACCTAGCGGGGGAAGGTTCGGAGAGACCCAGTACTTC
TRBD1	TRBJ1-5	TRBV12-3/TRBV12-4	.	CASSFLGQEHYSNQPQHF	TGTGCCAGCAGTTTTTTGGGACAGGAACATTATAGCAATCAGCCCCAGCATTTT
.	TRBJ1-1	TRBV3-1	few	CASSQFGGTEAFF	TGTGCCAGCAGCCAATTCGGCGGGACAGAAGCTTTCTTT
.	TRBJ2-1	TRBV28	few	CASSYDPSLNEQFF	TGTGCCAGCAGTTATGACCCGTCACTCAATGAGCAGTTCTTC
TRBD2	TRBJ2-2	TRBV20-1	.	CSARDLASGGQAGELFF	TGCAGTGCTAGAGATTTGGCTAGCGGGGGGCAAGCCGGGGAGCTGTTTTTT
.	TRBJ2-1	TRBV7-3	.	CASSLGWMPYNEQFF	TGTGCCAGCAGCTTGGGCTGGATGCCCTACAATGAGCAGTTCTTC
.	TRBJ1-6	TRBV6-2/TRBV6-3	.	CASSYSGPNSPLHF	TGTGCCAGCAGTTACAGTGGCCCCAATTCACCCCTCCACTTT
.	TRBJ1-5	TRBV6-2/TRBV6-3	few	CATRSTHGDQPQHF	TGTGCCACCAGGTCCACCCATGGGGATCAGCCCCAGCATTTT
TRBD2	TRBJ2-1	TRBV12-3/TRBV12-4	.	CASSLSSGRASSDEQFF	TGTGCCAGCAGTCTCTCCAGCGGGAGGGCCAGTAGTGATGAGCAGTTCTTC
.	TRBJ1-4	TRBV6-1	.	CAAHIGGQGEKLFF	TGTGCCGCCCATATTGGGGGGCAGGGTGAAAAACTGTTTTTT
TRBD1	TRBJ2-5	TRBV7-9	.	CASSNDRGREETQYF	TGTGCCAGCAGCAACGACAGGGGGCGCGAAGAGACCCAGTACTTC
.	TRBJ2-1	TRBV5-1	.	CASSLEPGHYNEQFF	TGCGCCAGCAGCTTGGAGCCGGGACACTACAATGAGCAGTTCTTC
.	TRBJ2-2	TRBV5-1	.	CASSLRGTINTGELFF	TGCGCCAGCAGCTTGCGCGGGACCATTAACACCGGGGAGCTGTTTTTT
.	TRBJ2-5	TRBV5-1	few	CASSLLEGRQETQYF	TGCGCCAGCAGCTTGTTGGAGGGACGGCAAGAGACCCAGTACTTC
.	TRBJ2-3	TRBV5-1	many	CASSLDAPRTTDTQYF	TGCGCCAGCAGCTTGGATGCCCCCCGGACCACAGATACGCAGTATTTT
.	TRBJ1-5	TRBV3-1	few	CASSQEGANQPQHF	TGTGCCAGCAGCCAAGAAGGGGCCAATCAGCCCCAGCATTTT
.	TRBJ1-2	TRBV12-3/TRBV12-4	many	CASLKGGGRLYGYTF	TGTGCCAGCCTAAAGGGTGGGGGGAGACTTTATGGCTACACCTTC
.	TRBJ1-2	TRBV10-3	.	CAISEDGDGYTF	TGTGCCATCAGTGAGGATGGGGATGGCTACACCTTC
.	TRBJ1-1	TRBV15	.	CATSREVGANTEAFF	TGTGCCACCAGCAGAGAAGTCGGGGCGAACACTGAAGCTTTCTTT
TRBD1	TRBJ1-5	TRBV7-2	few	CASSFRQGDQPQHF	TGTGCCAGCAGCTTCCGACAGGGGGACCAGCCCCAGCATTTT